The 8 T cell receptor beta chains reported below all come from one sample, sequenced in a study of shared clonotypes between healthy human individuals. CD45RO-negative, CCR7-selected cells formed the naive CD8 fraction, which excluded terminally differentiated effector memory CD45RA+ cells. Profiling relied on immunoSEQ multiplex PCR, and the TCRdb table lists in-frame clones only, not all of them. The repertoire consists of about 2.1 million clones, with approximately 94% occurring once and the leading ten covering 1.5% to 2%. Source material: naive CD8+ T cells from PBMCs. These receptors all come from a man between 18 and 29 years old in good health. Some clones in this sample may be carry-over from other donors' samples.

V gene TRBV5-6 combines with J gene TRBJ1-1; D uncertain. Trimming shortened V by 0 bases and J by 4 bases, and 7 bases separated the two germline ends. The CDR3 has 13 residues. Germline CDR1 reads SGHDT; CDR2 reads YYEEEE. The CDR3 coding sequence is TGTGCCAGCAGCTTGGAATGGGGCACTGAAGCTTTCTTT. Amino acids: CASSLEWGTEAFF.

This chain joins TRBV4-3 and TRBJ2-1; 8 bases line up with TRBD1. The germline gives CDR1 LGHNA, CDR2 YSLEER. The CDR3 loop spans 19 amino acids. V trimming: 0 bases; J trimming: 6 bases; junction bases outside the gene matches: 16. The CDR3 DNA sequence: TGCGCCAGCAGCCAAGACAGGGGGCCTATATTATCGGTCCGCAATGAGCAGTTCTTC. Translated: CASSQDRGPILSVRNEQFF.

The chain joins TRBV2 to TRBJ1-2; tentatively, D is TRBD1 (6 bases). V shed 6 bases and J shed 4 bases, with 18 bases lying between them. Germline V gives CDR1 SNHLY, CDR2 FYNNEI. CDR3 length: 15 amino acids. In nucleotides, the CDR3 is TGTGCCAGCAGCGCTTACAGGGAGGGTGGCTATGGCTACACCTTC. It yields the protein CASSAYREGGYGYTF.

Worth noting for this clone: Other DNA sequences in the sample encode the same CDR3. The chain employs TRBV7-9 and TRBJ2-7; 12 bases fit TRBD1. Germline assignment: CDR1 SEHNR and CDR2 FQNEAQ (reference sequence). The CDR3 runs 14 residues. V lost 5 bases to trimming and J lost 4 bases; unmatched junction nucleotides: 3. CDR3 protein: CASSPGQGAYEQYF. Here the CDR3 DNA reads TGTGCCAGCAGCCCGGGACAGGGGGCTTACGAGCAGTACTTC. Full variable domain (missing parts from reference TRBV7-9 and TRBJ2-7): DTGVSQNPRHKITKRGQNVTFRCDPISEHNRLYWYRQTLGQGPEFLTYFQNEAQLEKSRLLSDRFSAERPKGSFSTLEIQRTEQGDSAMYLCASSPGQGAYEQYFGPGTRLTVT.

The sample holds one count of this clone. A much larger clone is a single base away; this may be a read error. The rearrangement joins TRBV7-9 to TRBJ2-5; D is unclear. TRBJ2-7 explains the end of the DNA better; the J call may be wrong. The CDR3 length is 11 residues. The germline V gene has CDR1 SEHNR and CDR2 FQNEAQ (reference sequence). In DNA form, the CDR3 reads TGTGCCAGCAGCGTAGCCTACGAGCAGTACTTC. Residues: CASSVAYEQYF.

The chain combines TRBV10-3 with TRBJ1-5, with 8 bases fitting TRBD1. Germline-derived CDR1 and CDR2 are ENHRY and SYGVKD. With 0 bases clipped from V and 5 bases from J, the junction kept 6 bases outside the gene matches. This CDR3 spans 16 amino acids. In nucleotides, the CDR3 is TGTGCCATCAGTGAGTCTACAGGGGGAATTGATCAGCCCCAGCATTTT. Translation: CAISESTGGIDQPQHF.

The J gene is TRBJ1-5, the V gene TRBV4-1; D remains unclear. Trimming took 4 bases from V and 2 from J, leaving 9 bases between them. Germline CDR1 MGHRA, CDR2 YSYEKL. This CDR3 region has 14 residues. CDR3 DNA sequence: TGCGCCAGCAGCCCTATCGGGGGCAATCAGCCCCAGCATTTT. Protein sequence: CASSPIGGNQPQHF.

The V call is TRBV28, the J call TRBJ2-3; D may correspond to TRBD1 or TRBD2 (5 bases each). Germline CDR1 reads MDHEN; CDR2 reads SYDVKM. The V gene lost 5 bases and the J gene lost 0 bases, with 15 bases spanning the gap. This CDR3 spans 16 amino acids. The CDR3, as DNA: TGTGCCAGCAGTCCAGGGACGACCCTAAGCACAGATACGCAGTATTTT. Protein sequence: CASSPGTTLSTDTQYF. Based on the CDR3 plus reference TRBV28 and TRBJ2-3, the full variable domain is DVKVTQSSRYLVKRTGEKVFLECVQDMDHENMFWYRQDPGLGLRLIYFSYDVKMKEKGDIPEGYSVSREKKERFSLILESASTNQTSMYLCASSPGTTLSTDTQYFGPGTRLTVL.